Listed below are T cell receptor beta chains from one sample, sequenced in a study of CD8+ T cells in alopecia areata. Method: immunoSEQ multiplex PCR; TCRdb's copy keeps in-frame clones and lacks some. In the table there are over 150,000 clones, over 55% of which are singletons. This sample comprised CD4+ T cells sorted from blood, obtained at week 0. Every receptor here comes from a human donor with alopecia areata. The CDR3 runs from the conserved cysteine through the conserved F or W. D genes are given only for firm matches. Clone size appears in some rows only: once, few, many, or a class for an expanded clone.

j_call cdr3_length d_call v_call clone_size cdr3_aa cdr3_nt
TRBJ1-2 15 NA TRBV29-1 NA CSVEWGEVTNYGYTF TGCAGCGTTGAATGGGGTGAGGTAACTAACTATGGCTACACCTTC
TRBJ2-2 13 NA TRBV7-3 NA CASTGGATGELFF TGTGCCAGCACCGGAGGTGCCACCGGGGAGCTGTTTTTT
TRBJ1-4 14 NA TRBV9 few CASSVDLSNEKLFF TGTGCCAGCAGCGTAGACCTCTCTAATGAAAAACTGTTTTTT
TRBJ1-1 12 NA TRBV29-1 NA CSGQWVNTEAFF TGCAGCGGGCAGTGGGTCAACACTGAAGCTTTCTTT
TRBJ1-5 18 TRBD1 TRBV7-9 NA CASSRAGTGLNQGQPQHF TGTGCCAGCAGCAGAGCCGGGACAGGGCTTAACCAGGGTCAGCCCCAGCATTTT
TRBJ1-1 17 NA TRBV15 NA CATSREKVVQLNTEAFF TGTGCCACCAGCAGAGAAAAGGTGGTACAGTTGAACACTGAAGCTTTCTTT
TRBJ1-1 14 NA TRBV25-1 NA CASSAPHQNTEAFF TGTGCCAGCAGTGCCCCACACCAGAACACTGAAGCTTTCTTT
TRBJ2-3 12 NA TRBV29-1 NA CSVDAGPNTQYF TGCAGCGTTGATGCTGGACCCAATACGCAGTATTTT
TRBJ2-1 14 NA TRBV15 NA CATSIAGTSNEQFF TGTGCCACCAGCATAGCCGGGACCTCCAATGAGCAGTTCTTC
TRBJ2-3 14 NA TRBV7-8 NA CASSSWDFTDTQYF TGTGCCAGCAGCTCTTGGGATTTCACAGATACGCAGTATTTT
TRBJ1-1 14 NA TRBV14 NA CASSQQGWDTEAFF TGTGCCAGCAGCCAACAGGGGTGGGACACTGAAGCTTTCTTT
TRBJ1-1 16 NA TRBV7-2 NA CASSQDSGTPNTEAFF TGTGCCAGCAGCCAAGATAGTGGGACACCGAACACTGAAGCTTTCTTT
TRBJ2-5 12 TRBD2 TRBV29-1 NA CSAERGQETQYF TGCAGCGCCGAGCGGGGCCAAGAGACCCAGTACTTC
TRBJ2-7 17 NA TRBV18 NA CASSPPFGGTSSYEQYF TGTGCCAGCTCACCACCGTTTGGCGGGACTTCCTCCTACGAGCAGTACTTC
TRBJ2-3 13 NA TRBV7-2 NA CASSQDYTDTQYF TGTGCCAGCAGCCAGGACTACACAGATACGCAGTATTTT
TRBJ2-2 15 NA TRBV6-1 few CASSEGPLLTGELFF TGTGCCAGCAGTGAAGGACCCCTGCTCACCGGGGAGCTGTTTTTT
TRBJ1-1 13 NA TRBV29-1 few CSVDHRSGTEAFF TGCAGCGTTGACCACAGGTCAGGGACTGAAGCTTTCTTT
TRBJ2-3 16 NA TRBV5-6 NA CASSFKRRTSTDTQYF TGTGCCAGCAGCTTCAAGCGTCGGACTAGCACAGATACGCAGTATTTT
TRBJ2-7 14 TRBD1 TRBV2 NA CASRNGQGAYEQYF TGTGCCAGCAGGAACGGACAGGGGGCCTACGAGCAGTACTTC
TRBJ2-3 13 NA TRBV11-3 NA CASSLAKSDTQYF TGTGCCAGCAGCTTAGCTAAGTCAGATACGCAGTATTTT
TRBJ1-6 14 NA TRBV13 few CASSLQAGNSPLHF TGTGCCAGCAGCTTACAGGCGGGTAATTCACCCCTCCACTTT
TRBJ1-4 15 NA TRBV5-4 NA CASSATDRSNEKLFF TGTGCCAGCAGCGCCACGGACAGAAGTAATGAAAAACTGTTTTTT
TRBJ1-6 14 NA TRBV11-1 NA CASSYREFASPLHF TGTGCCAGCAGCTACAGGGAATTTGCATCACCCCTCCACTTT
TRBJ2-1 13 NA TRBV29-1 NA CSVEEVGNNEQFF TGCAGCGTTGAAGAGGTAGGAAACAATGAGCAGTTCTTC
TRBJ2-3 15 NA TRBV10-3 NA CAISEVSRSTDTQYF TGTGCCATCAGTGAGGTCAGCCGTAGCACAGATACGCAGTATTTT
TRBJ1-2 15 NA TRBV2 NA CASRVRAGGNYGYTF TGTGCCAGCAGGGTGAGGGCCGGGGGTAACTATGGCTACACCTTC
TRBJ1-6 14 NA TRBV25-1 once CASSQPDGNSPLHF TGTGCCAGCAGCCAACCGGACGGTAATTCACCCCTCCACTTT
TRBJ1-5 14 TRBD1 TRBV30 NA CACSTGDSNQPQHF TGTGCCTGCTCGACAGGGGATAGCAATCAGCCCCAGCATTTT
TRBJ2-5 15 NA TRBV9 NA CASSTAGFSQETQYF TGTGCCAGCAGCACTGCGGGGTTTTCGCAAGAGACCCAGTACTTC
TRBJ2-7 15 TRBD2 TRBV11-3 NA CASSLVLAETYEQYF TGTGCCAGCAGCTTAGTACTAGCGGAGACCTACGAGCAGTACTTC
TRBJ2-1 12 NA TRBV29-1 NA CSVAWRENEQFF TGCAGCGTTGCTTGGCGCGAGAATGAGCAGTTCTTC
TRBJ2-7 12 TRBD1 TRBV29-1 NA CSALTGNYEQYF TGCAGCGCTCTGACAGGGAACTACGAGCAGTACTTC
TRBJ1-2 14 NA TRBV9 NA CASSGGTTTDGYTF TGTGCCAGCAGCGGGGGGACAACTACAGATGGCTACACCTTC
TRBJ1-2 12 TRBD1 TRBV30 NA CACQTGGGGYTF TGTGCCTGCCAAACAGGGGGCGGTGGCTACACCTTC
TRBJ2-3 15 TRBD2 TRBV6-5 few CASSSLARNTDTQYF TGTGCCAGCAGTTCACTAGCGCGGAACACAGATACGCAGTATTTT